The TCR beta chain described here comes from a study of T cells in Graves' hyperthyroidism and ophthalmopathy. There were TCR beta CDR3 regions amplified from RNA transcripts. A first-round RT-PCR of the TCR CDR3 used the HTBI primer set. TCRdb analysed the multiplex PCR reads with MiXCR anew, one entry per CDR3 protein. The data hold about 590,000 distinct CDR3 sequences, with around 14% observed a single time. The sample holds many counts of this clonotype. Trimming shortened V by 6 bases and J by 3 bases, and 8 bases separated the two germline ends. The CDR3 has 12 amino acids. The sequence was obtained from a woman aged 25-40 years with Graves' hyperthyroidism. The sample taken for sequencing was blood. The chain combines TRBV12-3 or TRBV12-4 with TRBJ1-2; D perhaps matches TRBD1 (6 bases). The CDR3 here is CASSGQYYGYTF. Written as DNA, the CDR3 is TGTGCCAGCAGCGGACAGTACTATGGCTACACCTTC.